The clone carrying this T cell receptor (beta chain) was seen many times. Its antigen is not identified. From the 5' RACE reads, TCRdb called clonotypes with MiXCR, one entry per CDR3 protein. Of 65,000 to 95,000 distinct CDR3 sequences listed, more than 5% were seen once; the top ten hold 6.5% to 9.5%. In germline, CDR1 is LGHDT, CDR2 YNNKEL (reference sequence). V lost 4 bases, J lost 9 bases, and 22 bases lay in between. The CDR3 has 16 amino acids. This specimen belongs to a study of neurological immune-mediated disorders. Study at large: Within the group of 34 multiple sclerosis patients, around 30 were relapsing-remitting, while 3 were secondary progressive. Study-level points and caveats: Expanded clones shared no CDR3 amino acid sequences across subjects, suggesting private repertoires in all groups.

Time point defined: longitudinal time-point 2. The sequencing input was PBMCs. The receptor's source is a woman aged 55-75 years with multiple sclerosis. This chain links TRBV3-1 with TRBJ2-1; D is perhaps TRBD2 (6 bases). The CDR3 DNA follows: TGTGCCAGCAGCCCCAGCCCTGAAACTAGGCGGGGTGAGCAGTTCTTC. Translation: CASSPSPETRRGEQFF.